This T cell receptor (beta chain) was identified in a study of glioma-infiltrating T cells after dendritic cell vaccination. Clones were sequenced by immunoSEQ multiplex PCR, and TCRdb holds only the in-frame ones, with some missing. The sample has 100,000 to 120,000 clones; around 90% are singletons. V was trimmed by 4 bases and J by 3 bases, leaving 16 bases between them. This CDR3 contains 15 residues. CDR1 is SGHDT and CDR2 is YYEEEE in the germline V gene. Findings of the study overall: Few patients contributed both blood and tumor specimens.

Time point specified: after dendritic cell vaccination, including at tumor progression/relapse. All glioblastoma patients lacked an isocitrate dehydrogenase mutation. PBMC were collected before vaccination, two weeks after the third vaccination, and at progression. Concerning this clone itself: The antigen remains undetermined.

The V and J genes are TRBV5-6 and TRBJ1-2; D is unresolved. The sample consisted of blood, taken after dendritic cell vaccination. The clonotype was recovered from a human donor with glioblastoma. The CDR3 DNA reads as TGTGCCAGCAGCCGGGCGGGGAGGGCGGACTATGGCTACACCTTC. Its protein product is CASSRAGRADYGYTF.